The sequence of this T cell receptor beta chain was determined in a study of blood T cell repertoires in COVID-19. Overall study: Donors in the United States, Italy and Spain gave samples during acute or convalescent COVID-19.

Per germline, CDR1 SNHLY and CDR2 FYNNEI. V dropped 4 bases and J dropped 6 bases, with 16 bases sitting between them. This CDR3 region has 14 residues. Under the authors' procedure: The authors estimated nucleated cell counts from reference gene primer amplification. Sequencing used immunoSEQ multiplex PCR; TCRdb keeps in-frame clones, though not all of them. V, J and clone size are those of that table, while D and trimming were read from the DNA. The sample yields about 270,000 clones, approximately 91% seen once. Those who participated ranged in age from roughly 18 to 100 years and resided in about two dozen US areas.

The sequenced sample consisted of PBMCs or T cells enriched from blood (not recorded which). The sequence derives from a woman in her forties with acute COVID-19. This rearrangement joins TRBV2 to TRBJ2-7; D remains unclear. The DNA of the CDR3 is TGTGCCAGCAGTGTTACGCGTCTGGGCTCCGAGCAGTACTTC. It yields the protein CASSVTRLGSEQYF.